The 5 T cell receptor beta chains presented below share a single source sample, sequenced in a study of CD8+ T cells in alopecia areata. cDNA reverse transcribed from extracted RNA served as the sequencing template. Libraries were prepared by immunoSEQ multiplex PCR; TCRdb keeps only in-frame clonotypes and omits some of them. The sample carries 100,000 to 150,000 clones, almost 50% recorded once. The sequencing here drew on CD8+ T cells sorted from blood, taken at week 0. All receptors come from a human donor with alopecia areata.

This chain connects TRBV4-1 to TRBJ1-5; 8 positions match TRBD1. V lost 3 bases and J lost 6; bases outside the gene matches: 10. The CDR3 is made up of 16 amino acids. Looked up from germline, CDR1 is MGHRA and CDR2 is YSYEKL. The CDR3 region has the DNA TGCGCCAGCAGCCAGTCCGGACAGGGACAACTTCAGCCCCAGCATTTT. This codes for CASSQSGQGQLQPQHF.

In this sample, this clone turned up once. J is TRBJ2-3 and V is TRBV29-1, with D possibly TRBD1 on 5 matching bases. Trimming left V 4 bases short and J 0 bases short, with 11 bases between. The CDR3 runs 14 residues. Germline CDR1 is SQVTM and CDR2 is ANQGSEA. CDR3 protein: CSVVGRGSTDTQYF. CDR3 coding DNA: TGCAGCGTTGTTGGTAGGGGTAGCACAGATACGCAGTATTTT.

As DNA, the CDR3 is TGTGCCAGCAGCGTAGACTTCGGGACAGACGAAGCTTTCTTT. Protein: CASSVDFGTDEAFF. The gene calls are TRBV9 and TRBJ1-1, with 7 nucleotides matching TRBD1. The V gene end was trimmed by 0 bases and the J gene end by 8 bases; junction bases not matched to a gene: 7. CDR1 is SGDLS, CDR2 YYNGEE, per germline. There are 14 residues in the CDR3.

This chain connects TRBV10-3 to TRBJ1-2; 9 nucleotides agree with TRBD1. Germline lookup yields CDR1 ENHRY and CDR2 SYGVKD. This CDR3 spans 14 amino acids. V gave up 2 bases and J gave up 8 bases; unmatched junction bases: 6. The CDR3 sequence is CAISEPTGGVGYTF. The CDR3 nucleotides are TGTGCCATCAGTGAGCCGACAGGGGGAGTCGGCTACACCTTC.

The chain carries TRBV29-1 and TRBJ2-2; no clear D gene. V lost 3 bases and J lost 7, with 6 bases in between. Germline V CDR1 and CDR2: SQVTM, ANQGSEA. The CDR3 totals 11 residues. CDR3 amino acids: CSVEKDGELFF. The CDR3 nucleotides are TGCAGCGTTGAGAAGGACGGGGAGCTGTTTTTT.